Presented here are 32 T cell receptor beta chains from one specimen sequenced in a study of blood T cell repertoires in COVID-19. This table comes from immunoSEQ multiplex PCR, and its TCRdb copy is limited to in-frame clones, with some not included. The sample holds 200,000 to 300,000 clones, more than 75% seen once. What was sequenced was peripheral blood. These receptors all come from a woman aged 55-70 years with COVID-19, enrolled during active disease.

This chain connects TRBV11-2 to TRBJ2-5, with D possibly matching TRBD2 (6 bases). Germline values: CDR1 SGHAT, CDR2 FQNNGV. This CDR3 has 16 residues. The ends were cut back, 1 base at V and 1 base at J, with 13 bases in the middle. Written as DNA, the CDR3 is TGTGCCAGCAGCTTAGGGGTCGGAGGGCCCCAAGAGACCCAGTACTTC. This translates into CASSLGVGGPQETQYF.

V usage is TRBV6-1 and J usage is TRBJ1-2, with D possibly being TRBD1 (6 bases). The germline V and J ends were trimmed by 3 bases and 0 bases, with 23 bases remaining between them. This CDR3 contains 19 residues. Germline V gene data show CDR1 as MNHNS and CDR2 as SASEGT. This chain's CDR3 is CASSDTGRQGFGTNYGYTF. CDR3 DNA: TGTGCCAGCAGTGACACCGGGAGGCAGGGGTTCGGTACTAACTATGGCTACACCTTC.

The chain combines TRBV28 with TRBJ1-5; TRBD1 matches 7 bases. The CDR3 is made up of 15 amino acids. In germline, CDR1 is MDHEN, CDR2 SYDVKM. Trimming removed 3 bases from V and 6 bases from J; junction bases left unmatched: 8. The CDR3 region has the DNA TGTGCCAGCAGTTTGGGGCAGGGGGTTCGTCAGCCCCAGCATTTT. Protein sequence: CASSLGQGVRQPQHF.

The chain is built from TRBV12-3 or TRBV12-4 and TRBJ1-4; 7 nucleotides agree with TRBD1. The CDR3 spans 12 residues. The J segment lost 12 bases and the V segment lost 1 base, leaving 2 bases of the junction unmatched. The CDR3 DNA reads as TGTGCCAGCAGTTTAGGAGGGGGCGAACTGTTTTTT. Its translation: CASSLGGGELFF.

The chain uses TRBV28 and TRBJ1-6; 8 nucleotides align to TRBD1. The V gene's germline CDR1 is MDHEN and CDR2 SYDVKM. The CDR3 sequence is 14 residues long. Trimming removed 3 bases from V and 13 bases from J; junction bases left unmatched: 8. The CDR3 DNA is TGTGCCAGCAGTTTGGGGACAGGACTTTACCCCCTCCACTTT. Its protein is CASSLGTGLYPLHF. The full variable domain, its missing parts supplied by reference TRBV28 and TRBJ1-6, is DVKVTQSSRYLVKRTGEKVFLECVQDMDHENMFWYRQDPGLGLRLIYFSYDVKMKEKGDIPEGYSVSREKKERFSLILESASTNQTSMYLCASSLGTGLYPLHFGNGTRLTVT.

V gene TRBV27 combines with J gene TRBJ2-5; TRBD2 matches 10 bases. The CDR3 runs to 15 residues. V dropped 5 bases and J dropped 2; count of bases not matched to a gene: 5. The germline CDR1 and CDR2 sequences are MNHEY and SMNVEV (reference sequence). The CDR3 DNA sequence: TGTGCCAGCAGTCCCCCGACTAGCGGGCAAGAGACCCAGTACTTC. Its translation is CASSPPTSGQETQYF.

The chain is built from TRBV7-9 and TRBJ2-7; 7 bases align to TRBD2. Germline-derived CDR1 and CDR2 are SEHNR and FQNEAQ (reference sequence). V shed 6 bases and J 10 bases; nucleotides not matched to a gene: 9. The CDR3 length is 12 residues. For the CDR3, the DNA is TGTGCCAGCAGGCTAAACCTAGCGGCTCAGTACTTC. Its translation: CASRLNLAAQYF.

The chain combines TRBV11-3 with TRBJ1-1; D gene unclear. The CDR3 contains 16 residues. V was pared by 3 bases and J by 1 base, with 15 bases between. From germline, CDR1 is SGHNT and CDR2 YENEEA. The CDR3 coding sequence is TGTGCCAGCAGCTTGGGAGGCAGCCGATCGAACACTGAAGCTTTCTTT. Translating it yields CASSLGGSRSNTEAFF.

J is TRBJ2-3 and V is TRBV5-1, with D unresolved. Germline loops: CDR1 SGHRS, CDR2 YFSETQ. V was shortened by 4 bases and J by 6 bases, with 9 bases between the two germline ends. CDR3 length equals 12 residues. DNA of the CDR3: TGCGCCAGCAGCGTTAACTTTGATACGCAGTATTTT. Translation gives CASSVNFDTQYF.

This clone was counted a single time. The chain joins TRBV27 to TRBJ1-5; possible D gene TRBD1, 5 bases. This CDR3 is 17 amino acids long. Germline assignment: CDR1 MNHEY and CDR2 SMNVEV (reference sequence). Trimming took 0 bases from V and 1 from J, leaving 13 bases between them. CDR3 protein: CASSLSIPRVSNQPQHF. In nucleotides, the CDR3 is TGTGCCAGCAGTTTATCTATCCCCAGGGTGAGCAATCAGCCCCAGCATTTT.

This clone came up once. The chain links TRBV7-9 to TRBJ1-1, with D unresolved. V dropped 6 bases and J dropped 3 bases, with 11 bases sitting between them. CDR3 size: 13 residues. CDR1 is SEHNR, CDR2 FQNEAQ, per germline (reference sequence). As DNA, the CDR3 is TGTGCCAGCAGGGAGTCCTGGGACACTGAAGCTTTCTTT. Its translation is CASRESWDTEAFF.

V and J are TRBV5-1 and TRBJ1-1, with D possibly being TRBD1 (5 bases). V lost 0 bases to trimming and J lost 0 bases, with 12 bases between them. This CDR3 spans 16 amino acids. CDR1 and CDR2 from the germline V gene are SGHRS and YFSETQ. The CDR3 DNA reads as TGCGCCAGCAGCTTGGCTGTGCAGGGCTTGAACACTGAAGCTTTCTTT. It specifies CASSLAVQGLNTEAFF.

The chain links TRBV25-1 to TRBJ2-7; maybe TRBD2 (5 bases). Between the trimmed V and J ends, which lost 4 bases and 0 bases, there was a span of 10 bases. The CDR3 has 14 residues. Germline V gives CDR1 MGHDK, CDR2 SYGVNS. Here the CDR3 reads CASSAVGSSYEQYF. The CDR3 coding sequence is TGTGCCAGCAGTGCTGTGGGGAGCTCCTACGAGCAGTACTTC.

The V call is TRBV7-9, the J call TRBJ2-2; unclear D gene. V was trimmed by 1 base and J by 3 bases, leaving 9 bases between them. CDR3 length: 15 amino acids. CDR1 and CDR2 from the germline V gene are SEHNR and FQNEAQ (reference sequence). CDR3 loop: CASSLGSSDTGELFF. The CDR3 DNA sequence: TGTGCCAGCAGCTTAGGATCGTCAGACACCGGGGAGCTGTTTTTT.

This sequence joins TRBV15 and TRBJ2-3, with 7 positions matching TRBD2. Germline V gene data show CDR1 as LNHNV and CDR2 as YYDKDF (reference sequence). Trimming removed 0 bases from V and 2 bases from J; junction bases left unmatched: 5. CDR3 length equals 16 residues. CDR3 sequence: CATSRDGLGLTDTQYF. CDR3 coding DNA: TGTGCCACCAGCAGAGATGGACTAGGCCTCACAGATACGCAGTATTTT.

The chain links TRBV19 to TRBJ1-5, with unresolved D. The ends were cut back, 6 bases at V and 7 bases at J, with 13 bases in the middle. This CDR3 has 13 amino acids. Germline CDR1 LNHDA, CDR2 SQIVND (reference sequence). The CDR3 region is CASRGLATQPQHF. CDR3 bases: TGTGCCAGTAGGGGGTTAGCGACGCAGCCCCAGCATTTT.

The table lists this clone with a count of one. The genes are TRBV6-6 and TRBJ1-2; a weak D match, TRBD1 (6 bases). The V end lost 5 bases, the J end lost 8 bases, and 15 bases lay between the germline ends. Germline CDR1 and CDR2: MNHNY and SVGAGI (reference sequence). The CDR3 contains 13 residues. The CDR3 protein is CASSPPTGDGYTF. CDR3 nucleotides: TGTGCCAGCAGTCCCCCGACAGGAGACGGCTACACCTTC.

CDR3 residues: CASSKTSGRRNEQFF. CDR3 bases: TGCGCCAGCAGCAAGACTAGCGGGAGAAGGAATGAGCAGTTCTTC. The chain recombines TRBV10-1 with TRBJ2-1; 12 positions agree with TRBD2. The germline V gene has CDR1 WNHNN and CDR2 SYGVQD (reference sequence). This CDR3 spans 15 amino acids. V trimming: 6 bases; J trimming: 7 bases; junction bases outside the gene matches: 7.

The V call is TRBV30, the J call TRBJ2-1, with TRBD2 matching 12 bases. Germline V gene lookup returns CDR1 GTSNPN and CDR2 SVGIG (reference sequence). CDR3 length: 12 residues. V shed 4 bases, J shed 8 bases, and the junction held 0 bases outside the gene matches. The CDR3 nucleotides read TGTGCCTGGACTAGCGGGAGGGATGAGCAGTTCTTC. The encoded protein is CAWTSGRDEQFF.

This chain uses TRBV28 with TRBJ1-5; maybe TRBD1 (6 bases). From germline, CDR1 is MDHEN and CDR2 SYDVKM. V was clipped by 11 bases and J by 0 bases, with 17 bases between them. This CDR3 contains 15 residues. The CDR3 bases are TGTGCCGGATCGGACAGACGATATAGCAATCAGCCCCAGCATTTT. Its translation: CAGSDRRYSNQPQHF.

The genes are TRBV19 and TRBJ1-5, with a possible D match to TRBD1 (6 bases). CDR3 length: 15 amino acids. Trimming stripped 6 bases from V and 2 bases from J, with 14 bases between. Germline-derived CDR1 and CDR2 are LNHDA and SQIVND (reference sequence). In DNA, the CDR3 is TGTGCCAGTAGGCTCGTAGGGGGAGGCAATCAGCCCCAGCATTTT. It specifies CASRLVGGGNQPQHF.

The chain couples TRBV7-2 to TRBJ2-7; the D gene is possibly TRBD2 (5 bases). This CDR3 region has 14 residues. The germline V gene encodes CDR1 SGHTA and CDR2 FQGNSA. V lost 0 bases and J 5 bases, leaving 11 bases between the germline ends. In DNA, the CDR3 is TGTGCCAGCAGCTTAGCGGGAGAGGCCCACGAGCAGTACTTC. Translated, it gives CASSLAGEAHEQYF. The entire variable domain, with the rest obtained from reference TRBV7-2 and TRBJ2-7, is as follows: GAGVSQSPSNKVTEKGKDVELRCDPISGHTALYWYRQSLGQGLEFLIYFQGNSAPDKSGLPSDRFSAERTGGSVSTLTIQRTQQEDSAVYLCASSLAGEAHEQYFGPGTRLTVT.

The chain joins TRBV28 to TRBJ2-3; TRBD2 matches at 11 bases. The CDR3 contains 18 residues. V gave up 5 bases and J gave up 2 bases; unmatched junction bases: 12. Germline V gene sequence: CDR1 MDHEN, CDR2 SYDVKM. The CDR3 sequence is CASSPLRRLAGTTDTQYF. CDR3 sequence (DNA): TGTGCCAGCAGTCCCCTGAGGCGACTAGCGGGGACCACAGATACGCAGTATTTT.

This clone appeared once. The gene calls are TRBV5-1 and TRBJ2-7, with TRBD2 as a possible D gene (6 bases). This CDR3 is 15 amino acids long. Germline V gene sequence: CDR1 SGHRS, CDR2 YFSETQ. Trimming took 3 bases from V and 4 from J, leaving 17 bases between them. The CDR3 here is CASSSYRDSTYEQYF. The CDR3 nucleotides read TGCGCCAGCAGCTCGTACCGGGACTCTACTTACGAGCAGTACTTC.

The CDR3 loop is CASKLGGSNYGYTF. The CDR3 DNA reads TGTGCCAGCAAGTTAGGGGGATCGAACTATGGCTACACCTTC. The gene calls are TRBV28 and TRBJ1-2; a weak D match, TRBD1 (6 bases). The CDR3 is made up of 14 amino acids. The V end was cut by 7 bases, the J end by 2 bases, with 14 bases between. The germline gives CDR1 MDHEN, CDR2 SYDVKM.

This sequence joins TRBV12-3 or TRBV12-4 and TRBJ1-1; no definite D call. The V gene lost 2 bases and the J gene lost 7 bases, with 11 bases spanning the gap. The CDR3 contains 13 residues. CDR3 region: CASSLIGQVEAFF. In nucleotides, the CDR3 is TGTGCCAGCAGTTTAATCGGCCAGGTTGAAGCTTTCTTT.

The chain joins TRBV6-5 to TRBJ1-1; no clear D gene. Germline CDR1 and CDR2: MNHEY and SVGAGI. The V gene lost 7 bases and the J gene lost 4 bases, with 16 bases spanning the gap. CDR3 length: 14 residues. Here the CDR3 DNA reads TGTGCCAGCACCTTGGGCGGGAGGGCCACTGAAGCTTTCTTT. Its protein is CASTLGGRATEAFF.

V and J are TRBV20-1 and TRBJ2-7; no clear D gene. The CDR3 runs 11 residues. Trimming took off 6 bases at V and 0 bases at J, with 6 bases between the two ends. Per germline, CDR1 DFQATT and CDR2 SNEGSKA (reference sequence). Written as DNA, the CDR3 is TGCAGTGCCGTAGTCTCCTACGAGCAGTACTTC. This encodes CSAVVSYEQYF.

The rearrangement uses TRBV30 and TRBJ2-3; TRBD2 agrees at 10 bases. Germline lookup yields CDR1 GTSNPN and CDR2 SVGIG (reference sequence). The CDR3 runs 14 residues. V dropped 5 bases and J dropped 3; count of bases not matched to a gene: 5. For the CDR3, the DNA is TGTGCCTGGGGAACTAGCGGGAATACAGATACGCAGTATTTT. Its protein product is CAWGTSGNTDTQYF.

The CDR3 protein is CASSQSDSYPPLHF. CDR3 in DNA: TGCGCCAGCAGCCAATCGGACTCATACCCACCCCTCCACTTT. V usage is TRBV4-1 and J usage is TRBJ1-6; D gene uncertain. Germline V gene sequence: CDR1 MGHRA, CDR2 YSYEKL. The CDR3 has 14 amino acids. V was trimmed by 2 bases and J by 11 bases, leaving 13 bases between them.

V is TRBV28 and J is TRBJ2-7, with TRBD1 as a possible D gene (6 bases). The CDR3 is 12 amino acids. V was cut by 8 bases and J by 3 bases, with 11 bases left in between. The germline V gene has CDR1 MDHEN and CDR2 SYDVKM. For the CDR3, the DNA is TGTGCCAGCGGGGGCACCTACTACGAGCAGTACTTC. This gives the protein CASGGTYYEQYF.

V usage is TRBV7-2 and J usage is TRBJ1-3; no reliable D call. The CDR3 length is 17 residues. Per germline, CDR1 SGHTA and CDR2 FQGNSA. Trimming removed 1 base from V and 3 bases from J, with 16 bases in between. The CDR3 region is CASSLGFGYSDGNTIYF. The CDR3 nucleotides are TGTGCCAGCAGCTTAGGGTTCGGGTATTCTGATGGAAACACCATATATTTT. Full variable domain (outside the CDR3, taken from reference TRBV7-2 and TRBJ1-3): GAGVSQSPSNKVTEKGKDVELRCDPISGHTALYWYRQSLGQGLEFLIYFQGNSAPDKSGLPSDRFSAERTGGSVSTLTIQRTQQEDSAVYLCASSLGFGYSDGNTIYFGEGSWLTVV.